This TCR beta chain was captured in a study of blood T cell repertoires in COVID-19. Germline lookup yields CDR1 MGHDK and CDR2 SYGVNS. The germline V and J ends were trimmed by 6 bases and 3 bases, with 14 bases remaining between them. There are 14 residues in the CDR3. Original data processing: Reference gene primer amplification gave estimated nucleated cell counts. The data were produced by immunoSEQ multiplex PCR, yet TCRdb's version contains in-frame clones alone and is incomplete. V and J calls and clone size are given by that table; D and trimming were obtained from the DNA. The table has approximately 97,000 clones, 70% to 80% seen once.

The clonotype originates from a man between 60 and 75 years old with active or convalescent COVID-19. This chain joins TRBV25-1 and TRBJ1-1; the D is unclear. The sample taken for sequencing was peripheral blood. The CDR3 sequence: CASSRYGVDTEAFF. CDR3 DNA sequence: TGTGCCAGCAGCCGATACGGGGTGGACACTGAAGCTTTCTTT.